Listed below are T cell receptor beta chains from one sample, sequenced in a study of T cell responses to AZD1222 COVID-19 vaccine. The repertoire was sequenced with immunoSEQ multiplex PCR; TCRdb's copy has only in-frame clones and lacks some. Here the sample spans tens of thousands of clones, 70% to 90% being singletons. Sequenced material: peripheral blood, taken on day 0 of AZD1222 vaccination. Receptors originate from an adult in good health. CDR3s include the opening cysteine and the closing phenylalanine or tryptophan. D genes are given only for firm matches. The size entry is marked missing in some rows and otherwise reads once, few, many or a size class.

d_call,v_call,clone_size,j_call,cdr3_aa,cdr3_nt
.,TRBV18,.,TRBJ2-3,CASSPEGGASTDTQYF,TGTGCCAGCTCACCAGAGGGGGGTGCTAGCACAGATACGCAGTATTTT
.,TRBV28,.,TRBJ2-2,CASSSSALMLAGELFF,TGTGCCAGCAGTTCCTCGGCTCTAATGTTAGCCGGGGAGCTGTTTTTT
TRBD1,TRBV11-2,.,TRBJ1-1,CASSLGGRGTEAFF,TGTGCCAGCAGCTTAGGCGGCAGGGGGACTGAAGCTTTCTTT
.,TRBV11-3,.,TRBJ1-1,CASSLDGASTEAFF,TGTGCCAGCAGCTTAGACGGGGCCAGCACTGAAGCTTTCTTT
.,TRBV11-2,few,TRBJ1-1,CASSFVPGNTEAFF,TGTGCCAGCAGCTTTGTTCCCGGAAACACTGAAGCTTTCTTT
TRBD1,TRBV5-1,.,TRBJ2-7,CASSLRDRVIYEQYF,TGCGCCAGCAGCCTCCGGGACAGGGTAATCTACGAGCAGTACTTC
TRBD1,TRBV5-4,.,TRBJ1-3,CASSLAGGGQFGNTIYF,TGTGCCAGCAGCTTGGCCGGCGGGGGACAGTTTGGAAACACCATATATTTT
.,TRBV28,.,TRBJ1-5,CASSIPGGAVNQPQHF,TGTGCCAGCAGTATCCCGGGAGGGGCCGTAAATCAGCCCCAGCATTTT
.,TRBV19,.,TRBJ1-2,CASSIGNTLYGYTF,TGTGCCAGTAGTATAGGGAACACCCTCTATGGCTACACCTTC
TRBD1,TRBV5-6,.,TRBJ1-5,CASSQGQGNNQPQHF,TGTGCCAGCAGCCAGGGACAGGGAAACAATCAGCCCCAGCATTTT
TRBD1,TRBV3-1/TRBV3-2,.,TRBJ1-1,CASSSRDRLNTEAFF,TGTGCCAGCAGCTCCCGGGACAGATTGAACACTGAAGCCTTCTTT
.,TRBV7-9,.,TRBJ1-2,CASSLGQNYGYTF,TGTGCCAGCAGCTTAGGACAGAACTATGGCTACACCTTC
.,TRBV30,few,TRBJ2-7,CAWSGRRVEFNF,TGTGCCTGGAGTGGACGCAGGGTTGAGTTTAACTTC
.,TRBV6-2/TRBV6-3,.,TRBJ2-3,CASSQWGNKRTSTDTQYF,TGTGCCAGCAGTCAGTGGGGGAACAAGCGGACTAGCACAGATACGCAGTATTTT
.,TRBV5-6,few,TRBJ1-2,CASSWATEGSNYGYTF,TGTGCCAGCAGCTGGGCCACGGAGGGGTCTAACTATGGCTACACCTTC
.,TRBV7-2,.,TRBJ2-4,CASSRFPRGPAGQQNIQYF,TGTGCCAGCAGCCGGTTCCCGCGGGGTCCCGCGGGACAGCAAAACATTCAGTACTTC
TRBD1,TRBV13,.,TRBJ1-1,CASSFLAGGNTEAFF,TGTGCCAGCAGCTTCCTGGCAGGGGGGAACACTGAAGCTTTCTTT
TRBD2,TRBV3-1/TRBV3-2,.,TRBJ2-2,CASSPLAAGNGGELFF,TGTGCCAGCAGCCCCCTAGCAGCGGGGAATGGCGGGGAGCTGTTTTTT
TRBD1,TRBV12-5,.,TRBJ2-7,CASGLVLTAGGPFSSYEQYF,TGTGCTAGTGGTTTGGTACTCACAGCAGGGGGCCCCTTTAGCTCCTACGAGCAGTACTTC
.,TRBV10-3,.,TRBJ1-1,CAISEGGTYTEAFF,TGTGCCATCAGTGAGGGCGGCACCTACACTGAAGCTTTCTTT
.,TRBV7-3,.,TRBJ2-7,CASSLLELGEQYF,TGTGCCAGCAGCTTACTGGAGCTTGGGGAGCAGTACTTC
.,TRBV3-1/TRBV3-2,.,TRBJ2-6,CASSQLRFSGANVLTF,TGTGCCAGCAGCCAGCTACGGTTCTCTGGGGCCAACGTCCTGACTTTC
.,TRBV5-1,.,TRBJ1-1,CASSLIPGLNTEAFF,TGCGCCAGCAGCTTGATCCCGGGGTTGAACACTGAAGCTTTCTTT
.,TRBV6-5,.,TRBJ1-4,CASIQGGEKLFF,TGTGCCAGCATACAGGGAGGTGAAAAACTGTTTTTT
.,TRBV3-1/TRBV3-2,.,TRBJ2-5,CASSQERRGETQYF,TGTGCCAGCAGCCAAGAGAGGAGGGGAGAGACCCAGTACTTC
.,TRBV19,.,TRBJ1-5,CASRAGQNSNQPQHF,TGTGCCAGTAGAGCAGGTCAGAATAGCAATCAGCCCCAGCATTTT
.,TRBV11-2,.,TRBJ1-1,CASSSQGSTEAFF,TGTGCCAGCAGCTCGCAGGGAAGCACTGAAGCTTTCTTT
TRBD1,TRBV5-5,.,TRBJ2-6,CASSFTPGQGNSGANVLTF,TGTGCCAGCAGCTTTACCCCAGGACAGGGAAACTCTGGGGCCAACGTCCTGACTTTC
TRBD1,TRBV7-2,.,TRBJ1-2,CASIQGAYGYTF,TGTGCCAGCATCCAGGGGGCTTATGGCTACACCTTC
TRBD1,TRBV4-1,.,TRBJ2-2,CASSQDGQGAELFF,TGCGCCAGCAGCCAAGACGGGCAGGGGGCCGAGCTGTTTTTT
TRBD1,TRBV27,.,TRBJ1-3,CASSPGTGDGNTIYF,TGTGCCAGCAGTCCAGGGACAGGGGACGGAAACACCATATATTTT
.,TRBV11-3,.,TRBJ1-1,CASSQDPNTEAFF,TGTGCCAGCAGCCAAGACCCGAACACTGAAGCTTTCTTT
.,TRBV6-1,.,TRBJ1-5,CASSERSNQPQHF,TGTGCCAGCAGTGAACGGAGCAATCAGCCCCAGCATTTT
.,TRBV19,.,TRBJ1-1,CASRTRRHAGLNTEAFF,TGTGCCAGTAGGACCCGCCGTCACGCAGGGTTGAACACTGAAGCTTTCTTT
TRBD1,TRBV7-2,.,TRBJ1-1,CASSPRQGGYTEAFF,TGTGCCAGCAGCCCTCGCCAGGGGGGCTACACTGAAGCTTTCTTT
TRBD1,TRBV9,.,TRBJ1-2,CASSTLTGNYGYTF,TGTGCCAGCAGCACCCTGACAGGGAACTATGGCTACACCTTC
.,TRBV7-9,.,TRBJ1-1,CASSLGGLSTTEAFF,TGTGCCAGCAGCTTAGGAGGGTTGTCTACGACTGAAGCTTTCTTT
.,TRBV5-6,.,TRBJ2-5,CASSSPSRETQYF,TGTGCCAGCAGCTCACCCTCCCGGGAGACCCAGTACTTC
TRBD1,TRBV9,.,TRBJ1-6,CASSPRQGNSPLHF,TGTGCCAGCTCTCCTCGACAGGGGAATTCACCCCTCCACTTT
.,TRBV15,once,TRBJ1-1,CATSRGGEGTEAFF,TGTGCCACCAGCAGAGGAGGGGAGGGCACTGAAGCTTTCTTT
.,TRBV7-6,.,TRBJ2-6,CASSFVGSGANVLTF,TGTGCCAGCAGCTTCGTCGGGTCTGGGGCCAACGTCCTGACTTTC
.,TRBV10-3,medium-sized,TRBJ2-7,CAISEWGVVYEQYF,TGTGCCATCAGTGAATGGGGGGTTGTATACGAGCAGTACTTC
.,TRBV7-2,.,TRBJ1-5,CASSLVADQPQHF,TGTGCCAGCAGCTTAGTGGCGGATCAGCCCCAGCATTTT
TRBD1,TRBV3-1/TRBV3-2,.,TRBJ2-7,CASSPSGTGANPQYF,TGTGCCAGCAGCCCTTCTGGGACAGGGGCCAACCCGCAGTACTTC
.,TRBV5-1,.,TRBJ1-1,CASSSDLGGTEAFF,TGCGCCAGCAGCTCGGACCTGGGGGGCACTGAAGCTTTCTTT
.,TRBV15,.,TRBJ1-5,CATSRGTLSNQPQHF,TGTGCCACCAGCAGAGGGACACTTAGCAATCAGCCCCAGCATTTT
TRBD1,TRBV5-1,.,TRBJ2-7,CASSLRALDRTEEQYF,TGCGCCAGCAGCTTGCGGGCCCTGGACAGGACTGAGGAGCAGTACTTC
TRBD1,TRBV19,once,TRBJ1-4,CASSLTDRWTNEKLFF,TGTGCCAGTAGTCTGACGGACAGGTGGACTAATGAAAAACTGTTTTTT
.,TRBV30,.,TRBJ1-2,CAWSVTGIDGYTF,TGTGCCTGGAGTGTGACGGGGATCGATGGCTACACCTTC
TRBD1,TRBV19,few,TRBJ1-1,CASSTGDRVNEAFF,TGTGCCAGTAGTACCGGGGACAGGGTTAATGAAGCTTTCTTT